The rows below give T cell receptor beta chains drawn from one sample of a study of memory CD4+ T cells and cytomegalovirus serostatus. TCRdb's table, derived via immunoSEQ multiplex PCR, lists solely in-frame clones and lacks some. The data contain about 60,000 clones, 80% of them seen just once; the ten biggest clones take up approximately 0.54%. Sequences were obtained from memory CD4+ T cells from blood. The receptor set was obtained from an adult in good health and CMV-seronegative. Some clones in this sample may be carry-over from other donors' samples. Each CDR3 is given with its conserved first and last residue. A D gene is named only where the DNA matches it firmly. The size of a clone is reported for some rows only, either as once, few or many, or as a class for expanded clones.

j_call | v_call | clone_size | d_call | cdr3_nt | cdr3_aa
TRBJ1-2 | TRBV10-3 | - | - | TGTGCCATCAGCCCAGACGGAGACTATGGCTACACCTTC | CAISPDGDYGYTF
TRBJ2-7 | TRBV5-6 | - | - | TGTGCCAGCAGGGAGGCCGGGACGTCGTACGAGCAGTACTTC | CASREAGTSYEQYF
TRBJ2-5 | TRBV30 | - | TRBD2 | TGTGCCTGGAGCGCTAGCGGAGAGACCCAGTACTTC | CAWSASGETQYF
TRBJ2-2 | TRBV15 | - | - | TGTGCCACCAGCAGACCCCTCGACGGCTACTGGAACACCGGGGAGCTGTTTTTT | CATSRPLDGYWNTGELFF
TRBJ1-3 | TRBV6-5 | once | - | TGTGCCAGCAGTCGGGCCCTTTCTGGAAACACCATATATTTT | CASSRALSGNTIYF
TRBJ1-1 | TRBV19 | - | TRBD1 | TGTGCCAGTAGTATTGGACAGGGCGACACTGAAGCTTTCTTT | CASSIGQGDTEAFF
TRBJ1-2 | TRBV4-2 | few | TRBD1 | TGTGCCAGCAGCCGCGACAGGGAATCTAACTATGGCTACACCTTC | CASSRDRESNYGYTF
TRBJ2-7 | TRBV2 | - | - | TGTGCCAGCAGTCGGGACGTCTTCGGGGAGCAGTACTTC | CASSRDVFGEQYF
TRBJ2-5 | TRBV27 | - | - | TGTGCCAGCAGACTACTCAGGGGCGCCGGGGAGACCCAGTACTTC | CASRLLRGAGETQYF
TRBJ2-5 | TRBV9 | - | TRBD2 | TGTGCCAGCAGCGTAGGAGCAGCGGGAAGAGTAGAGACCCAGTACTTC | CASSVGAAGRVETQYF
TRBJ2-2 | TRBV7-9 | - | TRBD2 | TGTGCCAGCAGCTCCTACCTAGCGGGCGGGGAGCTGTTTTTT | CASSSYLAGGELFF
TRBJ1-3 | TRBV7-2 | - | - | TGTGCCAGCAGCTTAGCGGTAACAGCCTCTGGAAACACCATATATTTT | CASSLAVTASGNTIYF
TRBJ2-7 | TRBV11-2 | few | TRBD2 | TGTGCCAGCAGCTTAGGACTAGCGAGGAGGGAGCAGTACTTC | CASSLGLARREQYF
TRBJ1-5 | TRBV29-1 | - | - | TGCAGCGTTGGGGCAGGCGGCAATCAGCCCCAGCATTTT | CSVGAGGNQPQHF
TRBJ2-5 | TRBV15 | - | - | TGTGCCACCAGCAGGAACCGCGCCGAGACCCAGTACTTC | CATSRNRAETQYF
TRBJ2-3 | TRBV7-3 | - | - | TGTGCCAGCAGCTTAACAGGGCCCCGCACAGATACGCAGTATTTT | CASSLTGPRTDTQYF
TRBJ1-2 | TRBV30 | - | - | TGTGCCTGGAACCCCCCCAGCCTTAACTATGGCTACACCTTC | CAWNPPSLNYGYTF
TRBJ2-3 | TRBV27 | once | - | TGTGCCAGCAGTCCCGGGTTGGGAAATACGCAGTATTTT | CASSPGLGNTQYF
TRBJ2-5 | TRBV7-2 | - | - | TGTGCCAGCAGCTTTTGGGCTAGTGGGAAGGAGACCCAGTACTTC | CASSFWASGKETQYF
TRBJ1-2 | TRBV7-2 | - | - | TGTGCCAGCAGACCTAGCAGGGGCTATGGCTACACCTTC | CASRPSRGYGYTF
TRBJ1-5 | TRBV6-5 | - | - | TGTGCCAGCATGGGGGGAATGGCATATCAGCCCCAGCATTTT | CASMGGMAYQPQHF
TRBJ1-4 | TRBV30 | - | - | TGTGCCTGGACCCTAGGATTGGGGGCGGACGAAAAACTGTTTTTT | CAWTLGLGADEKLFF
TRBJ2-7 | TRBV28 | - | TRBD2 | TGTGCCAGCAGTTTAGAGGGGAGGGCCCAGTACTTC | CASSLEGRAQYF
TRBJ1-6 | TRBV7-9 | few | - | TGTGCCAGCAGCGCTACAGGTAGTCTCAGAAATTCACCCCTCCACTTT | CASSATGSLRNSPLHF
TRBJ2-7 | TRBV28 | - | - | TGTGCCAGCAGTCCGGTGGGGACCCTCATCCAGTACTTC | CASSPVGTLIQYF
TRBJ2-7 | TRBV6-5 | - | - | TGTGCCAGCAGTTATTCGGGACGTGCTCCCGAGCAGTACTTC | CASSYSGRAPEQYF
TRBJ1-6 | TRBV7-2 | - | - | TGTGCCAGCTCCAGGACTGGGGATAATTCACCCCTCCACTTT | CASSRTGDNSPLHF
TRBJ2-7 | TRBV7-2 | once | - | TGTGCCAGCAGCTTTGGATCAGGGGCCTACGAGCAGTACTTC | CASSFGSGAYEQYF
TRBJ1-1 | TRBV18 | - | - | TGTGCCAGCTCACCACTAGGGGGTGCAGAAGCTTTCTTT | CASSPLGGAEAFF
TRBJ1-2 | TRBV28 | - | TRBD1 | TGTGCCAGCAGTGGGTCCGGGACAGGGATCTATGGCTACACCTTC | CASSGSGTGIYGYTF
TRBJ2-7 | TRBV11-2 | - | - | TGTGCCAGCAGCACAGAATTGGCCTCCTACGAGCAGTACTTC | CASSTELASYEQYF
TRBJ1-1 | TRBV19 | - | - | TGTGCCAGTAGGAGAGAACGTCTATCTGGGGCTTTCTTT | CASRRERLSGAFF
TRBJ1-1 | TRBV11-2 | - | - | TGTGCCAGCAGGGGAGTCCGGGATACAAACACGGAAGCTTTCTTT | CASRGVRDTNTEAFF
TRBJ1-2 | TRBV18 | - | - | TGTGCCAGCTCACCACTAAAGGGCTCCCTCTATGGCTACACCTTC | CASSPLKGSLYGYTF
TRBJ1-4 | TRBV5-6 | - | - | TGTGCCAGCAGTTACACAATGGGTAATGAAAAACTGTTTTTT | CASSYTMGNEKLFF
TRBJ2-7 | TRBV18 | - | TRBD2 | TGTGCCAGCTCACCAGGGAGGGGAGGGCCTTACGAGCAGTACTTC | CASSPGRGGPYEQYF
TRBJ1-1 | TRBV5-6 | - | - | TGTGCCAGCAGCCTATTGGGACCGAACACTGAAGCTTTCTTT | CASSLLGPNTEAFF
TRBJ1-4 | TRBV28 | - | TRBD1 | TGTGCCACCGAGGACAGGGGGACTAATGAAAAACTGTTTTTT | CATEDRGTNEKLFF
TRBJ2-1 | TRBV4-1 | - | - | TGCGCCAGCAGCCAAGCTGATTTCGTGGGCAGGGGTTGGTATGAGCAGTTCTTC | CASSQADFVGRGWYEQFF
TRBJ2-7 | TRBV4-1 | - | TRBD2 | TGCGCCAGCAGCCCGGGACTAGCGGGAGGGTACGAGCAGTACTTC | CASSPGLAGGYEQYF
TRBJ2-5 | TRBV7-2 | - | - | TGTGCCAGCAGCTTTTACAGGTCCTACCAAGAGACCCAGTACTTC | CASSFYRSYQETQYF
TRBJ1-4 | TRBV18 | - | - | TGTGCCAGCGCCCTGGACAGAACTAATGAAAAACTGTTTTTT | CASALDRTNEKLFF
TRBJ2-1 | TRBV6-4 | few | - | TGTGCCAGCAGTGCCTCTAGCAACTCCCATGAGCAGTTCTTC | CASSASSNSHEQFF
TRBJ2-1 | TRBV2 | - | TRBD1 | TGTGCCAGCAGTGGAACAGGGGGTACTTACAATGAGCAGTTCTTC | CASSGTGGTYNEQFF
TRBJ1-1 | TRBV28 | - | - | TGTGCCACCACAACGATAGCTGAAGCTTTCTTT | CATTTIAEAFF
TRBJ1-2 | TRBV7-6 | - | TRBD1 | TGTGCCAGCAGCCAGGGACAGGGAAAGGCCTATGGCTACACCTTC | CASSQGQGKAYGYTF
TRBJ1-6 | TRBV7-2 | - | - | TGTGCCAGCAGCCTAGGGGGGGCTTCCTATAATTCACCCCTCCACTTT | CASSLGGASYNSPLHF
TRBJ1-3 | TRBV14 | - | - | TGTGCCAGCAGCCTCTTCTCTACAGCAAAGGGAAACACCATATATTTT | CASSLFSTAKGNTIYF
TRBJ1-4 | TRBV4-3 | - | TRBD1 | TGCGCCAGCAGCCAGGCCCCAGGGGGAGACAGTAATGAAAAACTGTTTTTT | CASSQAPGGDSNEKLFF
TRBJ1-3 | TRBV4-3 | - | - | TGCGCCAGCAGCCAAGTGGACACCATATATTTT | CASSQVDTIYF
TRBJ2-7 | TRBV5-1 | - | - | TGCGCCAGCAGCTTGGAGGCAGCTTTTTCCTGGCAGTACTTC | CASSLEAAFSWQYF
TRBJ1-2 | TRBV9 | - | - | TGTGCCAGCAGCGTAGGAGGTATACGAGACTATGGCTACACCTTC | CASSVGGIRDYGYTF
TRBJ2-1 | TRBV4-3 | - | - | TGCGCCAGCAGCCAAGAGTTGGTGCACAGCTCCTACAATGAGCAGTTCTTC | CASSQELVHSSYNEQFF
TRBJ2-7 | TRBV28 | - | TRBD1 | TGTGCCAGCAGTTTATACTCGACAGGGTCCCACGAGCAGTACTTC | CASSLYSTGSHEQYF
TRBJ1-1 | TRBV28 | - | - | TGTGCCAGCAGCCCCGGGACCGTGAACACTGAAGCTTTCTTT | CASSPGTVNTEAFF
TRBJ1-6 | TRBV11-2 | - | TRBD1 | TGTGCCAGCAGCTTAGCGTCAGGGGGTTATTCACCCCTCCACTTT | CASSLASGGYSPLHF
TRBJ1-2 | TRBV28 | - | - | TGTGCCAGTTCCGGGCCAAGGTATGGCTACACCTTC | CASSGPRYGYTF
TRBJ2-4 | TRBV30 | - | TRBD2 | TGTGCCTGGGGCCTCCGGGGGGGCATTCAGTACTTC | CAWGLRGGIQYF
TRBJ1-1 | TRBV6-6 | - | - | TGTGCCAGCAGATCTCGGGGGGACACTGAAGCTTTCTTT | CASRSRGDTEAFF